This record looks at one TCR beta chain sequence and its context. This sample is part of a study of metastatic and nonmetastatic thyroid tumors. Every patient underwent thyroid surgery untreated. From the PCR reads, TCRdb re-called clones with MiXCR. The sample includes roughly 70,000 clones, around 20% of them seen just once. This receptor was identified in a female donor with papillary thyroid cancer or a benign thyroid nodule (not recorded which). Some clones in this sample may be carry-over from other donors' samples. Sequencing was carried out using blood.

As DNA, the CDR3 is TGCAGTGCTAACCCAGGGAGAAGTTACTACGAGCAGTACTTC. It is translated as CSANPGRSYYEQYF. The V gene is TRBV20-1, the J gene TRBJ2-7, with D perhaps being TRBD1 or TRBD2 (5 bases each). From germline, CDR1 is DFQATT and CDR2 SNEGSKA (reference sequence). The V end lost 4 bases, the J end lost 3 bases, and 16 bases lay between the germline ends. CDR3 length equals 14 residues.